The rows below give T cell receptor beta chains drawn from one sample of a study of T cell repertoires in cytomegalovirus infection. TCRdb re-analysed the reads in MiXCR, keeping a single row per CDR3 protein. Here the sample spans around 200,000 distinct CDR3 sequences, around 40% being singletons. These receptors have no known antigen. The source was CD8+ T cells from cultured PBMCs, collected from culture after CMV antigen stimulation. The origin of the receptors is a human donor in good health (CMV status not recorded). Some clones in this sample may be carry-over from other donors' samples. Both conserved end residues are part of each CDR3. D genes are given only for firm matches. The size entry is marked missing in some rows and otherwise reads once, few, many or a size class.

TGTGCCAGCAGACGGCCTTCTGGGGGAACCTACAATGAGCAGTTCTTC CASRRPSGGTYNEQFF TRBJ2-1 few 16 NA TRBV28
TGTGCCAGCGTCGGGCAGGGCAAATTCTACGAGCAGTACTTC CASVGQGKFYEQYF TRBJ2-7 few 14 NA TRBV12-3/TRBV12-4
TGTGCCAGCACCCTCCCAGGGGACACTGAAGCTTTCTTT CASTLPGDTEAFF TRBJ1-1 NA 13 NA TRBV6-8
TGTGCCAGCAGCCGGACGGAGAGAGCCTACGAGCAGTACTTC CASSRTERAYEQYF TRBJ2-7 few 14 NA TRBV7-9
TGTGCCAGCAGTTACCCCCCTTTAGGGGTAGCCAGCTCCTACAATGAGCAGTTCTTC CASSYPPLGVASSYNEQFF TRBJ2-1 NA 19 NA TRBV6-6
TGTGCCAGCAGAAGGGACAGGGGGCTCACAGATACGCAGTATTTT CASRRDRGLTDTQYF TRBJ2-3 few 15 TRBD1 TRBV7-9
TGTGCCAGCAGCTGGACTAGCGGGGGGGCTAGCGATGAGCAGTTCTTC CASSWTSGGASDEQFF TRBJ2-1 few 16 TRBD2 TRBV7-2
TGCGCCAGCAGCCAAGTGGGACAGGCCTCCTACGAGCAGTACTTC CASSQVGQASYEQYF TRBJ2-7 NA 15 TRBD1 TRBV4-1
TGCGCCAGCAGCTTAGGGGGGGGACTGCGCGGTAATGAGCAGTTCTTC CASSLGGGLRGNEQFF TRBJ2-1 NA 16 NA TRBV5-1
TGTGCCAGCAGCGCTGACCTGCTCCTCCAGCAGTACTTC CASSADLLLQQYF TRBJ2-7 few 13 NA TRBV12-3/TRBV12-4
TGTGCCAGCAGTTTGCCTAGCGGTAGCACAGATACGCAGTATTTT CASSLPSGSTDTQYF TRBJ2-3 NA 15 TRBD2 TRBV27
TGTGCCTGGAGTCAACTAGCGGGAGGGCCAGTCGAGTTCTTC CAWSQLAGGPVEFF TRBJ2-1 NA 14 TRBD2 TRBV30
TGTGCCATATTCAAATGGGACGGACAGACCTACGAGCAGTACTTC CAIFKWDGQTYEQYF TRBJ2-7 NA 15 NA TRBV7-9